This passage covers 26 T cell receptor beta chains from one sample sequenced in a study of blood T cell repertoires in COVID-19. Clones were sequenced by immunoSEQ multiplex PCR, and TCRdb holds only the in-frame ones, with some missing. The sample includes roughly 100,000 clones, approximately 90% of them seen just once. Sequencing input: peripheral blood. The source is a man between 45 and 60 years old with acute or convalescent COVID-19.

This chain connects TRBV7-9 to TRBJ2-1; 14 positions agree with TRBD2. CDR1 is SEHNR and CDR2 is FQNEAQ in the germline V gene (reference sequence). After removal of 5 bases from V and 0 bases from J, the junction contained 6 bases not matched to a gene. CDR3 length equals 18 residues. In nucleotides, the CDR3 is TGTGCCAGCAGCCCCCTTGGACTAGCGGGAGGCTCCTACAATGAGCAGTTCTTC. The encoded protein is CASSPLGLAGGSYNEQFF.

The chain has TRBV11-2 and TRBJ1-6; 7 nucleotides agree with TRBD1. With V trimmed by 5 bases and J by 6 bases, 10 bases remained unmatched. The germline CDR1 and CDR2 sequences are SGHAT and FQNNGV. The CDR3 contains 16 residues. CDR3 in amino acids: CASSHLYRGFNSPLHF. For the CDR3, the DNA is TGTGCCAGCAGCCACCTCTACAGGGGATTTAATTCACCCCTCCACTTT.

The genes are TRBV28 and TRBJ2-7; D may be TRBD1 (6 bases). The CDR3 length is 14 residues. Germline V CDR1 and CDR2: MDHEN, SYDVKM. The V end lost 6 bases, the J end lost 11 bases, and 23 bases lay between the germline ends. The CDR3 spells CASSQLLPPEGEYF. CDR3 in DNA: TGTGCCAGCAGCCAACTACTCCCCCCCGAGGGGGAGTACTTC.

The chain is built from TRBV6-5 and TRBJ1-5; D remains unclear. The CDR3 contains 13 residues. Per the germline V gene, CDR1 is MNHEY and CDR2 is SVGAGI. V lost 6 bases, J lost 4 bases, and 10 bases lay in between. CDR3: CASSQVENQPQHF. DNA of the CDR3: TGTGCCAGCAGCCAGGTCGAGAATCAGCCCCAGCATTTT.

CDR3 residues: CASRATSGETDTQYF. CDR3 in DNA: TGTGCCAGCAGAGCTACTAGCGGGGAGACAGATACGCAGTATTTT. The chain couples TRBV7-2 to TRBJ2-3, with 10 bases lining up with TRBD2. There are 15 residues in the CDR3. Germline V lookup: CDR1 SGHTA, CDR2 FQGNSA. Trimming cost V 6 bases and J 3 bases; bases outside gene matches: 6.

The rearrangement joins TRBV14 to TRBJ1-4, with TRBD1 matching over 9 bases. The CDR3 is 17 residues long. Germline assignment: CDR1 SGHDN and CDR2 FVKESK. The trim removed 5 bases at V and 0 bases at J, leaving 7 bases unmatched. CDR3 amino acids: CASSYRTGVATNEKLFF. The CDR3 nucleotides read TGTGCCAGCAGCTACAGGACAGGGGTTGCAACTAATGAAAAACTGTTTTTT.

V is TRBV7-2 and J is TRBJ2-3; 10 nucleotides match TRBD2. With V trimmed by 5 bases and J by 6 bases, 8 bases remained unmatched. The germline V gene encodes CDR1 SGHTA and CDR2 FQGNSA. CDR3 length: 15 residues. CDR3 nucleotide sequence: TGTGCCAGCAGCCTCAAGCGGGAGGGCTGGGATACGCAGTATTTT. Translation gives CASSLKREGWDTQYF.

This clone was seen just once. The chain carries TRBV19 and TRBJ2-1; 11 positions agree with TRBD2. V shed 6 bases and J 2 bases; nucleotides not matched to a gene: 3. The length of the CDR3 is 15 residues. Looked up from germline, CDR1 is LNHDA and CDR2 is SQIVND (reference sequence). DNA for the CDR3: TGTGCCAGTAGCGGGACTAGCGGCACCTACAATGAGCAGTTCTTC. Translated: CASSGTSGTYNEQFF. Variable domain in full (rest from reference TRBV19 and TRBJ2-1): DGGITQSPKYLFRKEGQNVTLSCEQNLNHDAMYWYRQDPGQGLRLIYYSQIVNDFQKGDIAEGYSVSREKKESFPLTVTSAQKNPTAFYLCASSGTSGTYNEQFFGPGTRLTVL.

This chain joins TRBV9 and TRBJ2-7; 7 bases agree with TRBD2. This CDR3 is 16 amino acids long. The junction had 10 bases not matched to a gene; V was cut back by 0 bases and J by 4 bases. Germline CDR1 reads SGDLS; CDR2 reads YYNGEE. CDR3 coding DNA: TGTGCCAGCAGCGTAGGCGGCGGGAGATCCAGGTACGAGCAGTACTTC. Translating gives CASSVGGGRSRYEQYF.

The chain carries TRBV27 and TRBJ1-2; 7 bases are shared with TRBD1. Trimming removed 5 bases from V and 2 bases from J; junction bases left unmatched: 2. Germline V gene sequence: CDR1 MNHEY, CDR2 SMNVEV (reference sequence). The CDR3 runs to 13 residues. Here the CDR3 reads CASSRDRNYGYTF. Here the CDR3 DNA reads TGTGCCAGCAGTCGGGACAGAAACTATGGCTACACCTTC.

The rearrangement joins TRBV9 to TRBJ2-1; the D is unclear. V lost 1 base, J lost 8 bases, and 7 bases lay in between. CDR1 and CDR2 (germline): SGDLS, YYNGEE. This CDR3 has 12 residues. The CDR3 is CASSVSPDEQFF. The CDR3 coding sequence is TGTGCCAGCAGCGTAAGCCCGGATGAGCAGTTCTTC.

The chain joins TRBV27 to TRBJ1-2, with D tentatively TRBD1 (6 bases). Germline V gives CDR1 MNHEY, CDR2 SMNVEV (reference sequence). The CDR3 extends over 13 amino acids. The V end was cut by 5 bases, the J end by 3 bases, with 10 bases between. DNA of the CDR3: TGTGCCAGCAGTCCCTCAGGGGACTATGGCTACACCTTC. Residues: CASSPSGDYGYTF.

This chain connects TRBV7-9 to TRBJ1-2; D uncertain. The germline V gene encodes CDR1 SEHNR and CDR2 FQNEAQ (reference sequence). The CDR3 has 12 amino acids. Trimming removed 1 base from V and 6 bases from J, with 6 bases in between. The CDR3 protein is CASSLGTNGYTF. DNA of the CDR3: TGTGCCAGCAGCTTAGGGACTAATGGCTACACCTTC.

The chain is built from TRBV4-1 and TRBJ1-3; a possible D gene is TRBD1 (6 bases). The V and J ends lost 1 base and 7 bases respectively, with 14 bases between them. The CDR3 sequence is 15 residues long. In germline, CDR1 is MGHRA, CDR2 YSYEKL. CDR3 DNA sequence: TGCGCCAGCAGCCAAGTCGGGGGGCGCGGGAACACCATATATTTT. Its protein product is CASSQVGGRGNTIYF.

This rearrangement joins TRBV29-1 to TRBJ1-2; D is possibly TRBD1 (6 bases). The V gene lost 3 bases and the J gene lost 8 bases, with 16 bases spanning the gap. This CDR3 is 13 amino acids long. Looked up from germline, CDR1 is SQVTM and CDR2 is ANQGSEA. The CDR3 reads CSVDEVQGRGYTF. CDR3 nucleotide sequence: TGCAGCGTTGATGAAGTCCAGGGGCGAGGCTACACCTTC.

The V call is TRBV6-5, the J call TRBJ1-6; D uncertain. The V and J ends lost 2 bases and 5 bases respectively, with 7 bases between them. CDR1 and CDR2 from the germline V gene are MNHEY and SVGAGI. CDR3 length equals 14 residues. CDR3 amino acids: CASSYGQDNSPLHF. CDR3 coding DNA: TGTGCCAGCAGTTACGGGCAGGATAATTCACCCCTCCACTTT.

The CDR3 spells CASSLNWAGSTDTQYF. In nucleotides, the CDR3 is TGTGCCAGCAGCTTGAATTGGGCGGGAAGCACAGATACGCAGTATTTT. The J gene is TRBJ2-3, the V gene TRBV5-4, with D perhaps TRBD2 (6 bases). CDR3 length: 16 amino acids. Germline lookup yields CDR1 SGHNT and CDR2 YYREEE (reference sequence). Deletions cut 1 base from V and 0 bases from J, with 12 bases between.

The CDR3 coding sequence is TGTGCCAGCTCGAGGGGGACGGGAAACACCATATATTTT. This gives the protein CASSRGTGNTIYF. The gene calls are TRBV6-5 and TRBJ1-3, with a possible D match to TRBD1 (6 bases). Germline CDR1 is MNHEY and CDR2 is SVGAGI. The CDR3 is 13 amino acids. V gave up 8 bases and J gave up 4 bases, with 12 bases separating them.

The chain employs TRBV28 and TRBJ2-1; 10 bases fit TRBD2. Trimming cost V 10 bases and J 6 bases; bases outside gene matches: 6. The CDR3 sequence is 13 residues long. Per the germline V gene, CDR1 is MDHEN and CDR2 is SYDVKM. CDR3 protein: CAIVAGGGNEQFF. CDR3 bases: TGTGCCATAGTAGCGGGAGGAGGCAATGAGCAGTTCTTC.

The chain combines TRBV5-5 with TRBJ1-6; TRBD1 agrees at 11 bases. Germline loops: CDR1 SGHKS, CDR2 YYEKEE (reference sequence). Trimming cost V 2 bases and J 9 bases; bases outside gene matches: 4. CDR3 length: 15 residues. This CDR3 is CASSLRDRGGSPLHF. The CDR3 DNA is TGTGCCAGCAGCTTAAGGGACAGGGGGGGTTCACCCCTCCACTTT.

This rearrangement joins TRBV10-2 to TRBJ2-1; 14 bases map to TRBD2. This CDR3 is built from 18 residues. Germline-derived CDR1 and CDR2 are WSHSY and SAAADI. Losses at the gene ends were 10 bases for V and 4 bases for J; bases not matched to a gene: 15. This CDR3 reads CATRTSGRSVGAYNEQFF. The DNA of the CDR3 is TGCGCCACTAGGACTAGCGGGAGGTCGGTGGGGGCATACAATGAGCAGTTCTTC.

The chain carries TRBV30 and TRBJ2-7; 8 bases line up with TRBD2. V shed 3 bases, J shed 3 bases, and the junction held 4 bases outside the gene matches. Germline CDR1 is GTSNPN and CDR2 is SVGIG (reference sequence). The CDR3 contains 13 residues. The CDR3 loop is CAWRGLAGYEQYF. In DNA form, the CDR3 reads TGTGCCTGGAGGGGTCTAGCGGGCTACGAGCAGTACTTC.

This clone was picked up a small number of times. V usage is TRBV5-4 and J usage is TRBJ2-2, with 7 bases fitting TRBD2. The germline V gene encodes CDR1 SGHNT and CDR2 YYREEE (reference sequence). The CDR3 has 15 residues. The V segment lost 2 bases and the J segment 5 bases; nucleotides outside the gene matches: 6. CDR3 in amino acids: CASSFRERGTGELFF. CDR3 DNA sequence: TGTGCCAGCAGCTTCCGGGAGCGGGGTACCGGGGAGCTGTTTTTT.

The rearrangement links TRBV3-1 (or the pseudogene TRBV3-2) to TRBJ2-1; TRBD2 might be the D (6 bases). The germline gives CDR1 LGHDT, CDR2 YNNKEL (reference sequence). V dropped 6 bases and J dropped 8 bases, with 8 bases sitting between them. This CDR3 comprises 11 residues. The CDR3 loop is CASRREHEQFF. The DNA of the CDR3 is TGTGCCAGCAGACGGGAGCATGAGCAGTTCTTC.

The chain recombines TRBV11-3 with TRBJ2-3; 10 bases fit TRBD2. The V gene end was trimmed by 3 bases and the J gene end by 5 bases; junction bases not matched to a gene: 8. Germline CDR1 and CDR2: SGHNT and YENEEA. This CDR3 contains 16 residues. CDR3 sequence: CASSFFASGSVDTQYF. The CDR3 DNA sequence: TGTGCCAGCAGCTTTTTTGCTAGCGGGAGCGTAGATACGCAGTATTTT.

This clone has only one observation. The CDR3: CASSQEGTASGANVLTF. The CDR3 coding sequence is TGCGCCAGCAGCCAAGAGGGGACAGCGTCTGGGGCCAACGTCCTGACTTTC. This sequence joins TRBV4-1 and TRBJ2-6; TRBD1 agrees at 7 bases. V trimming: 0 bases; J trimming: 1 base; junction bases outside the gene matches: 3. Germline V gene sequence: CDR1 MGHRA, CDR2 YSYEKL. This CDR3 has 17 residues.